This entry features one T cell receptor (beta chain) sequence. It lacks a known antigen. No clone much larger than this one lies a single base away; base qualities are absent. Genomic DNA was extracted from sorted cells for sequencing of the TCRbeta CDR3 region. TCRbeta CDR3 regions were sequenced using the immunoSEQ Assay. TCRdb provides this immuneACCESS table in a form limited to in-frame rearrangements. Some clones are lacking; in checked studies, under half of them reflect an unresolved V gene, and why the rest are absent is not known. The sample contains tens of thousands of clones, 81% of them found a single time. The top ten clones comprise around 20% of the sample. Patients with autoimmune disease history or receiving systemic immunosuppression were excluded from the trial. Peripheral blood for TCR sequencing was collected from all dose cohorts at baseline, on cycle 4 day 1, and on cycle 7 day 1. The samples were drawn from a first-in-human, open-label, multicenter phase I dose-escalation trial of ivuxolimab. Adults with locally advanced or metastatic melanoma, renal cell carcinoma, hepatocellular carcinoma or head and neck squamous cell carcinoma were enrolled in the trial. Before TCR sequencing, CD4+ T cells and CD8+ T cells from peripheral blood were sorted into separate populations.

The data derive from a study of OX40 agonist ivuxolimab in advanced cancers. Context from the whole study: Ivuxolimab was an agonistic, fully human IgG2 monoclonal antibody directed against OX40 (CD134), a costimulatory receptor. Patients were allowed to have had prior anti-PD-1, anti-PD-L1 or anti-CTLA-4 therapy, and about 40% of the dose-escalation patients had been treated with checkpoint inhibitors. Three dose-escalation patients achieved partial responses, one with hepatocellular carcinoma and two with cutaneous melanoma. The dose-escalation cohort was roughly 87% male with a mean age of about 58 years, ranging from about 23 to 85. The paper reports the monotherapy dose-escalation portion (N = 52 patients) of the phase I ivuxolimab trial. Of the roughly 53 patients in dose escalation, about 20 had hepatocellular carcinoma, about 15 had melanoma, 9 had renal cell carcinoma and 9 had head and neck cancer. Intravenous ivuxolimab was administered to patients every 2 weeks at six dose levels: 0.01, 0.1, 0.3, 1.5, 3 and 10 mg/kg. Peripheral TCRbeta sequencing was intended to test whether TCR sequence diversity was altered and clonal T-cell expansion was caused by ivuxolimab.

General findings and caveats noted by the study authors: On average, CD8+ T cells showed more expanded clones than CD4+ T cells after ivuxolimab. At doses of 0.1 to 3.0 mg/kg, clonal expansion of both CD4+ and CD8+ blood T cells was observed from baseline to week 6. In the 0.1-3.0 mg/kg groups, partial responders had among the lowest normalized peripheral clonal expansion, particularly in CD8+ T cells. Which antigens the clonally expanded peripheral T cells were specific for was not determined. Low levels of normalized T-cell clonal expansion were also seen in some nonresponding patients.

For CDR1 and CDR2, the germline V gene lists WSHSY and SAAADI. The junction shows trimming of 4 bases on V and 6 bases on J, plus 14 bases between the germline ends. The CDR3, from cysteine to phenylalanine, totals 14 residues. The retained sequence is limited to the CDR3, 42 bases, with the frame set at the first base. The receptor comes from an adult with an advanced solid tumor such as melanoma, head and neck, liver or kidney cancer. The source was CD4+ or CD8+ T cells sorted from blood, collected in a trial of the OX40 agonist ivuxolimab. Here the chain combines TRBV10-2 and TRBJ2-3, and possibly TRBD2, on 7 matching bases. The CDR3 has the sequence CASSGAGRGDTQYF. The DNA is TGCGCCAGCAGTGGCGCGGGGAGGGGGGATACGCAGTATTTT.